What follows are 29 T cell receptor beta chains derived from one specimen sequenced in a study of T cell responses to AZD1222 COVID-19 vaccine. The data were produced by immunoSEQ multiplex PCR, yet TCRdb's version contains in-frame clones alone and is incomplete. The sample contains fewer than 130,000 clones, around 94% of which appear only once. Sequencing was performed on peripheral blood, taken on day 0 of AZD1222 vaccination. The source is an adult in good health.

V is TRBV11-3 and J is TRBJ1-1; tentatively, D is TRBD1 (5 bases). Germline V gives CDR1 SGHNT, CDR2 YENEEA. Trimming shortened V by 2 bases and J by 5 bases, and 9 bases separated the two germline ends. The CDR3 covers 13 residues. The DNA for the CDR3 is TGTGCCAGCAGCTTACAGGGCAGGACTGAAGCTTTCTTT. Translation gives CASSLQGRTEAFF.

The chain recombines TRBV19 with TRBJ1-5; D not certain. This CDR3 has 15 residues. Looked up from germline, CDR1 is LNHDA and CDR2 is SQIVND (reference sequence). Trimming shortened V by 6 bases and J by 0 bases, and 12 bases separated the two germline ends. In nucleotides, the CDR3 is TGTGCCAGTAGCCCTACGGGGTTTAGCAATCAGCCCCAGCATTTT. This encodes CASSPTGFSNQPQHF.

This clone has just one count. J is TRBJ2-5 and V is TRBV5-4, with a weak D call TRBD1 (5 bases). Trimming removed 4 bases at V and 5 bases at J, with 18 bases between. Germline V lookup: CDR1 SGHNT, CDR2 YYREEE (reference sequence). There are 15 residues in the CDR3. Here the CDR3 DNA reads TGTGCCAGCAGCCACATCGGTAGGGGTGAGGAGACCCAGTACTTC. This gives the protein CASSHIGRGEETQYF.

The chain couples TRBV24-1 to TRBJ1-4, with TRBD1 matching 9 bases. Per germline, CDR1 KGHDR and CDR2 SFDVKD. V dropped 5 bases and J dropped 8; count of bases not matched to a gene: 8. The CDR3 runs to 15 residues. The CDR3 here is CATSVTDRGMEKLFF. In DNA form, the CDR3 reads TGTGCCACCAGTGTTACGGACAGGGGTATGGAAAAACTGTTTTTT.

This clone was detected only a few times. The chain combines TRBV7-3 with TRBJ1-2, with D unclear. V dropped 5 bases and J dropped 8 bases, with 21 bases sitting between them. This CDR3 contains 15 residues. Germline lookup yields CDR1 SGHTA and CDR2 FQGTGA. The CDR3 nucleotides are TGTGCCAGCAGCCCCACCCCCGCCAGCGTGCACGGCTACACCTTC. As protein: CASSPTPASVHGYTF.

This clone has more than one count but fewer than ten. The chain combines TRBV6-1 with TRBJ1-1, with D unresolved. Looked up from germline, CDR1 is MNHNS and CDR2 is SASEGT. The V end lost 2 bases, the J end lost 4 bases, and 14 bases lay between the germline ends. This CDR3 is built from 15 residues. The DNA of the CDR3 is TGTGCCAGCAGTGAATACCGGGCACCGGTCACTGAAGCTTTCTTT. As protein: CASSEYRAPVTEAFF.

CDR3 region: CASSPSLNYEQYF. The CDR3 coding sequence is TGTGCCAGCAGTCCCTCTCTGAATTACGAGCAGTACTTC. The rearrangement joins TRBV12-3 or TRBV12-4 to TRBJ2-7, with D hard to call. The CDR3 runs 13 residues. V dropped 5 bases and J dropped 4 bases, with 12 bases sitting between them.

J is TRBJ2-1 and V is TRBV28, with a tentative D call TRBD1 (5 bases). The CDR3 sequence is 17 residues long. Per germline, CDR1 MDHEN and CDR2 SYDVKM. Trimming removed 5 bases at V and 2 bases at J, with 19 bases between. The CDR3 DNA is TGTGCCAGCAGTCCCCCCTCGACAGTAACAACCTACAATGAGCAGTTCTTC. Its protein product is CASSPPSTVTTYNEQFF.

This rearrangement joins TRBV15 to TRBJ1-2; 7 bases fit TRBD1. Germline CDR1 and CDR2: LNHNV and YYDKDF (reference sequence). CDR3 length equals 15 residues. The V segment lost 4 bases and the J segment 0 bases; nucleotides outside the gene matches: 5. The CDR3: CATSTEDRTNYGYTF. The CDR3, as DNA: TGTGCCACCAGCACCGAGGACAGGACTAACTATGGCTACACCTTC.

The chain uses TRBV6-5 and TRBJ2-1; 10 nucleotides match TRBD1. CDR3 size: 14 residues. The J segment lost 14 bases and the V segment lost 8 bases, leaving 15 bases of the junction unmatched. Germline-derived CDR1 and CDR2 are MNHEY and SVGAGI. This CDR3 is CASLGDRGHKGEFF. The CDR3 DNA reads TGTGCCAGCCTTGGGGACAGGGGACACAAGGGGGAGTTCTTC.

This chain's CDR3 is CASGMFATGNTEAFF. In nucleotides, the CDR3 is TGTGCCAGCGGAATGTTCGCGACGGGGAACACTGAAGCTTTCTTT. The J gene is TRBJ1-1, the V gene TRBV7-3; no firm D call. The germline V gene encodes CDR1 SGHTA and CDR2 FQGTGA. V was trimmed by 8 bases and J by 1 base, leaving 17 bases between them. The CDR3 totals 15 residues.

J is TRBJ2-5 and V is TRBV9; D is possibly TRBD2 (6 bases). Germline CDR1 reads SGDLS; CDR2 reads YYNGEE. V was trimmed by 4 bases and J by 4 bases, leaving 17 bases between them. The CDR3 sequence is 15 residues long. The CDR3 region is CASSHPLVGGETQYF. The CDR3 DNA is TGTGCCAGCAGCCACCCTCTTGTGGGAGGAGAGACCCAGTACTTC.

This chain joins TRBV5-6 and TRBJ1-5, with D unresolved. The CDR3 runs to 15 residues. Trimming removed 0 bases at V and 2 bases at J, with 9 bases between. The germline CDR1 and CDR2 sequences are SGHDT and YYEEEE. The CDR3 region is CASSLGQAGNQPQHF. CDR3 coding DNA: TGTGCCAGCAGCTTGGGCCAGGCCGGCAATCAGCCCCAGCATTTT.

The chain employs TRBV9 and TRBJ2-5; TRBD1 agrees at 8 bases. The CDR3 extends over 15 amino acids. Trimming cost V 4 bases and J 3 bases; bases outside gene matches: 8. CDR1 is SGDLS, CDR2 YYNGEE, per germline. The CDR3 DNA reads as TGTGCCAGCAGCCCGGGGACAGGTGGAGAAGAGACCCAGTACTTC. Translated: CASSPGTGGEETQYF.

In its sample, this clone was seen once. This rearrangement joins TRBV2 to TRBJ2-7; D call uncertain. Trimming stripped 4 bases from V and 6 bases from J, with 7 bases between. Germline V gene data show CDR1 as SNHLY and CDR2 as FYNNEI. The CDR3 sequence is 11 residues long. The CDR3 protein is CASSAPLEQYF. As DNA, the CDR3 is TGTGCCAGCAGTGCGCCCCTCGAGCAGTACTTC.

The gene calls are TRBV7-6 and TRBJ1-2, with TRBD1 matching over 8 bases. Germline V CDR1 and CDR2: SGHVS, FNYEAQ. The CDR3 consists of 12 residues. Trimming cost V 5 bases and J 8 bases; bases outside gene matches: 4. CDR3 sequence (DNA): TGTGCCAGCAGCAAGACAGGGGAAGGCTACACCTTC. Protein: CASSKTGEGYTF.

V usage is TRBV7-9 and J usage is TRBJ1-4; TRBD1 matches at 9 bases. Trimming at V came to 0 bases and at J to 0 bases, leaving 5 bases not matched to a gene. The CDR3 is 18 amino acids. Germline-derived CDR1 and CDR2 are SEHNR and FQNEAQ (reference sequence). As DNA, the CDR3 is TGTGCCAGCAGCTTAGCAATACAGGGGGCTGCAACTAATGAAAAACTGTTTTTT. It yields the protein CASSLAIQGAATNEKLFF.

The CDR3 region has the DNA TGTGCCAGCAGGGGCTCTTGGAACACTGAAGCTTTCTTT. It codes for CASRGSWNTEAFF. This chain uses TRBV6-5 with TRBJ1-1, with D hard to call. The CDR3 covers 13 residues. V lost 6 bases, J lost 1 base, and 9 bases lay in between. Germline CDR1 is MNHEY and CDR2 is SVGAGI.

The rearrangement joins TRBV28 to TRBJ1-2; D gene unclear. The CDR3 contains 14 residues. V was pared by 4 bases and J by 4 bases, with 13 bases between. The V gene's germline CDR1 is MDHEN and CDR2 SYDVKM. Here the CDR3 DNA reads TGTGCCAGCAGTTCCGACACGCTCCCCTATGGCTACACCTTC. It translates to CASSSDTLPYGYTF.

This clone appeared a few times. The CDR3 bases are TGTGCCAGCAGCTTAGAGGTGGGACATGCTGGAAACACCATATATTTT. Protein product: CASSLEVGHAGNTIYF. The chain combines TRBV7-2 with TRBJ1-3; D perhaps matches TRBD1 (6 bases). This CDR3 has 16 amino acids. The V end was cut by 1 base, the J end by 2 bases, with 12 bases between. Germline V gene sequence: CDR1 SGHTA, CDR2 FQGNSA.

This clone was picked up one time. The CDR3 DNA reads TGTGCCAGCAGCTTGGTCATGAACACTGAAGCTTTCTTT. Encoded protein: CASSLVMNTEAFF. This chain joins TRBV5-8 and TRBJ1-1; no firm D call. Trimming took 0 bases from V and 0 from J, leaving 3 bases between them. The CDR3 totals 13 residues. The germline V gene encodes CDR1 SGHTS and CDR2 YDEGEE.

The chain couples TRBV10-1 to TRBJ2-1; D is perhaps TRBD2 (6 bases). Trimming took off 5 bases at V and 4 bases at J, with 9 bases between the two ends. In germline, CDR1 is WNHNN, CDR2 SYGVQD (reference sequence). The CDR3 loop spans 13 amino acids. For the CDR3, the DNA is TGCGCCAGCAGTCCTAGCGAGTACAATGAGCAGTTCTTC. Translation gives CASSPSEYNEQFF.

The rearrangement uses TRBV27 and TRBJ2-2; no reliable D call. The CDR3 loop spans 17 amino acids. Trimming shortened V by 6 bases and J by 7 bases, and 24 bases separated the two germline ends. Per the germline V gene, CDR1 is MNHEY and CDR2 is SMNVEV (reference sequence). The CDR3 bases are TGTGCCAGCAGCCCCGTCCAGTTCGGAAGCGTTGGCGGGGAGCTGTTTTTT. This translates into CASSPVQFGSVGGELFF.

The rearrangement uses TRBV7-2 and TRBJ2-4, with D possibly being TRBD1 or TRBD2 (5 bases each). The CDR3 is 16 residues long. Looked up from germline, CDR1 is SGHTA and CDR2 is FQGNSA. The V end lost 2 bases, the J end lost 5 bases, and 16 bases lay between the germline ends. CDR3 region: CASSLLGSGSQNIQYF. In DNA form, the CDR3 reads TGTGCCAGCAGCTTACTCGGATCAGGGAGTCAAAACATTCAGTACTTC.

The rearrangement uses TRBV6-1 and TRBJ2-7; TRBD1 matches at 12 bases. J gave up 7 bases and V 4 bases, and 11 bases lay outside the gene matches. The V gene's germline CDR1 is MNHNS and CDR2 SASEGT. CDR3 length: 16 amino acids. The CDR3 spells CASSVPPGQGAEEQYF. CDR3 DNA: TGTGCCAGCAGTGTGCCTCCGGGACAGGGGGCGGAGGAGCAGTACTTC.

J is TRBJ1-2 and V is TRBV30; the D gene is possibly TRBD1 (5 bases). Trimming took 0 bases from V and 2 from J, leaving 13 bases between them. The CDR3 runs to 15 residues. Germline loops: CDR1 GTSNPN, CDR2 SVGIG (reference sequence). CDR3: CAWSVGVFANYGYTF. The CDR3 region has the DNA TGTGCCTGGAGTGTAGGGGTCTTCGCCAACTATGGCTACACCTTC.

This clone was counted a single time. The chain employs TRBV4-1 and TRBJ1-2, with D maybe TRBD1 (6 bases). Deletions cut 6 bases from V and 8 bases from J, with 16 bases between. The CDR3 spans 13 residues. Germline CDR1 reads MGHRA; CDR2 reads YSYEKL. CDR3 residues: CASRPTGAEGYTF. CDR3 nucleotides: TGCGCCAGCAGGCCGACAGGTGCGGAGGGCTACACCTTC.

The V and J genes are TRBV5-1 and TRBJ1-2; D gene unclear. CDR3 length equals 14 residues. Between the trimmed V and J ends, which lost 4 bases and 2 bases, there was a span of 12 bases. Germline CDR1 reads SGHRS; CDR2 reads YFSETQ. CDR3 coding DNA: TGCGCCAGCAGCCCCGGTCCGGAAAACTATGGCTACACCTTC. Translating gives CASSPGPENYGYTF.

The rearrangement joins TRBV3-1 (or the pseudogene TRBV3-2) to TRBJ1-1; D ambiguous. V gave up 1 base and J gave up 1 base, with 16 bases separating them. The germline V gene encodes CDR1 LGHDT and CDR2 YNNKEL (reference sequence). The CDR3 covers 17 residues. The DNA of the CDR3 is TGTGCCAGCAGCCAAGTAAAAAGAGGACGGCGGAACACTGAAGCTTTCTTT. Translated, it gives CASSQVKRGRRNTEAFF.